The present T cell receptor (beta chain) was sequenced within a study of patients and donors after allogeneic stem cell transplantation (TCRdb year 2020). The library was prepared using RT-PCR. Sequencing relied on a NextSeq 550. TCRdb reworked the public reads: Q25 trimming with fastp, MiXCR clone assembly, productive beta chains retained. Each record represents a unique CDR3 protein, reported with the most common genes and DNA among its rows. This sample holds approximately 98,000 distinct CDR3 sequences; approximately 40% were observed only once. Around 27% of the sample comes from the top ten. Of note for this clonotype: Its antigen has not been determined. No much larger clonotype is one base removed from it; base qualities were not supplied.

Trimming takes 3 bases from V and 0 bases from J, and the germline ends sit 8 bases apart. The CDR3 measures 15 amino acids from cysteine to phenylalanine. Only the CDR3 DNA stays, 45 bases, in frame from base 1. CDR1 and CDR2, per the germline V gene, are MGHDK and SYGVNS. The chain is assembled from TRBV25-1 and TRBJ1-4; the D gene lacks a confident call. The material sequenced was blood, either unsorted or a sorted T cell fraction (not recorded which). The receptor was isolated from a human donor who was either an allogeneic HSCT recipient or a stem cell or donor lymphocyte infusion donor (not recorded which). It is not recorded whose cells these are; they may come from a transplant donor. The DNA sequence reads TGTGCCAGCAGTGATACACAAACAACTAATGAAAAACTGTTTTTT. It is translated as CASSDTQTTNEKLFF. With the portions outside the CDR3 filled from the reference TRBV25-1 and TRBJ1-4 genes, the complete variable region becomes EADIYQTPRYLVIGTGKKITLECSQTMGHDKMYWYQQDPGMELHLIHYSYGVNSTEKGDLSSESTVSRIRTEHFPLTLESARPSHTSQYLCASSDTQTTNEKLFFGSGTQLSVL.